A selection of T cell receptor beta chains follows, all from one sample in a study of shared clonotypes between healthy human individuals. Some clones are missing from TCRdb's copy, which holds only in-frame ones; the method was immunoSEQ multiplex PCR. The sample shows about 2.4 million clones, roughly 92% of them seen only once. Sequences were obtained from naive CD4+ T cells sorted from blood. The source is a man between 18 and 35 years old in good health. The CDR3 runs from the conserved cysteine through the conserved F or W. The order of the fields is D gene, clone size, J gene, V gene, CDR3 DNA, CDR3 protein. The D gene is left open where the match is weak. Clone size is given for some rows only: seen once, a few or many times, or a class if the clone is expanded.

. | . | TRBJ1-4 | TRBV18 | TGTGCCAGCTCACCAGGGGGGGCGACTAATGAAAAACTGTTTTTT | CASSPGGATNEKLFF
. | . | TRBJ2-5 | TRBV5-1 | TGCGCCAGCAGCTTGTGGTTGGAGACCCAGTACTTC | CASSLWLETQYF
. | . | TRBJ1-4 | TRBV7-8 | TGTGCCAGCAGCCGGCCCGGCGAAAAACTGTTTTTT | CASSRPGEKLFF
. | . | TRBJ1-1 | TRBV7-2 | TGTGCCAGCAGAGCCGGGACGATTAATGAAGCTTTCTTT | CASRAGTINEAFF
TRBD1 | . | TRBJ1-4 | TRBV18 | TGTGCCAGCTCACGATTAGGGACAGCCAACGAAAGGAAACTGTTTTTT | CASSRLGTANERKLFF
. | few | TRBJ1-4 | TRBV7-2 | TGTGCCAGCAGCTTAGTGGGGGCGTATGAAAAACTGTTTTTT | CASSLVGAYEKLFF
. | . | TRBJ2-1 | TRBV30 | TGTGCCTGGAGCCGTGTTAGTCGTCCGGGCAATGAGCAGTTCTTC | CAWSRVSRPGNEQFF
. | . | TRBJ2-6 | TRBV5-1 | TGCGCCAGCAGCTTGGTAACAGGGTCTGGGGCCAACGTCCTGACTTTC | CASSLVTGSGANVLTF
. | . | TRBJ1-3 | TRBV19 | TGTGCCAGTGTCAGGTCAGCCTCTGGAAACACCATATATTTT | CASVRSASGNTIYF
. | . | TRBJ1-3 | TRBV29-1 | TGCAGCGTTGAAGGGGGCGGAAACACCATATATTTT | CSVEGGGNTIYF
. | once | TRBJ2-7 | TRBV10-3 | TGTGCCATCCACGATGACAGACGGGACGAGCAGTACTTC | CAIHDDRRDEQYF
. | . | TRBJ2-7 | TRBV10-1 | TGCGCCAGCAGTGAGGGGGGATCCTACGAGCAGTACTTC | CASSEGGSYEQYF
. | . | TRBJ1-4 | TRBV19 | TGTGCCAGTAGTATGGGGCAGGATACCGAAAAACTGTTTTTT | CASSMGQDTEKLFF
TRBD2 | . | TRBJ2-7 | TRBV18 | TGTGCCAGCTCACCAGGGACTATTTCTACGGTGGAGCAGTACTTC | CASSPGTISTVEQYF
TRBD1 | . | TRBJ1-1 | TRBV9 | TGTGCCAGCAGCGAGCAAAACAGGGGCGTGGGGAACACTGAAGCTTTCTTT | CASSEQNRGVGNTEAFF
TRBD2 | . | TRBJ2-5 | TRBV11-2 | TGTGCCAGCAGCTTAAGCGGGGAGCAGTACTTC | CASSLSGEQYF
. | . | TRBJ1-2 | TRBV7-2 | TGTGCCAGCAGCTCCAAGTTAAGGGGAGGCGGTGGCTACACCTTC | CASSSKLRGGGGYTF
. | . | TRBJ2-2 | TRBV27 | TGTGCCAGCAGTTTTGGGTTAGAAGCCGGGGAGCTGTTTTTT | CASSFGLEAGELFF
. | . | TRBJ2-7 | TRBV6-1 | TGTGCCAGCAGTGAAGCGAATTCCCGAGGATACGAGCAGTACTTC | CASSEANSRGYEQYF
. | . | TRBJ2-2 | TRBV7-9 | TGTGCCAGCAGCTTAGCGGGGATAAACACCGGGGAGCTGTTTTTT | CASSLAGINTGELFF
TRBD1 | . | TRBJ1-2 | TRBV19 | TGTGCCAGTAGTATTGAGGGGGCTTTGCGAGGCTACACCTTC | CASSIEGALRGYTF
. | . | TRBJ1-1 | TRBV12-5 | TGTGCTAGTGCCGAAATAGGGGCGAACACTGAAGCTTTCTTT | CASAEIGANTEAFF
TRBD1 | . | TRBJ2-1 | TRBV27 | TGTGCCACCCGAGGGACAGGGGTAGGTAGCTCCTACAATGAGCAGTTCTTC | CATRGTGVGSSYNEQFF
. | . | TRBJ2-5 | TRBV6-6 | TGTGCCAGCAGTTACTCTGGAGGGATGCAAGAGACCCAGTACTTC | CASSYSGGMQETQYF
. | . | TRBJ2-1 | TRBV11-2 | TGTGCCAGCAGCTTAGATGGGCAGGGGTCACAGTTCTTC | CASSLDGQGSQFF
TRBD1 | . | TRBJ1-1 | TRBV9 | TGTGCCAGCAGCGGAGACAGGGGGTCGACTGAAGCTTTCTTT | CASSGDRGSTEAFF
. | . | TRBJ2-6 | TRBV18 | TGTGCCAGCTCACCGCGTGGGGCCAACGTCCTGACTTTC | CASSPRGANVLTF
TRBD2 | . | TRBJ2-2 | TRBV5-1 | TGCGCCAGCAGCAGGAGTATGGCGGGGGAGAACACCGGGGAGCTGTTTTTT | CASSRSMAGENTGELFF
TRBD1 | . | TRBJ2-5 | TRBV30 | TGTGCCTGGAACAAGGGGGCGCGCGAGACCCAGTACTTC | CAWNKGARETQYF
TRBD2 | . | TRBJ2-1 | TRBV5-1 | TGCGCCAGCAGCTTGGGGGGGACTAGCGGCTACAATGAGCAGTTCTTC | CASSLGGTSGYNEQFF
. | . | TRBJ2-5 | TRBV2 | TGTGCCAGCAGGAGTGAGGTCACGGGCGAGACCCAGTACTTC | CASRSEVTGETQYF
. | . | TRBJ2-7 | TRBV5-1 | TGCGCCAGCAGCCCCCCCTCCAACGAGCAGTACTTC | CASSPPSNEQYF
. | . | TRBJ2-7 | TRBV19 | TGTGCCAGTAGTCCCTCCCAGGGTTCCTACGAGCAGTACTTC | CASSPSQGSYEQYF
TRBD1 | . | TRBJ1-1 | TRBV29-1 | TGCAGCGTTGAAGTTTTAGGACAGGGTTGGACTGAAGCTTTCTTT | CSVEVLGQGWTEAFF
TRBD1 | once | TRBJ1-1 | TRBV5-1 | TGCGCCAGCAGCTCACAGGGGGCGGGAACTGAAGCTTTCTTT | CASSSQGAGTEAFF
. | . | TRBJ1-1 | TRBV2 | TGTGCCAGCAGTGATGAAGGACAGCTGAACACTGAAGCTTTCTTT | CASSDEGQLNTEAFF
TRBD2 | once | TRBJ2-1 | TRBV5-1 | TGCGCCAGCAGCTCAGGATTTAGCGGGTTAGGAAATGAGCAGTTCTTC | CASSSGFSGLGNEQFF
. | . | TRBJ1-3 | TRBV5-1 | TGCGCCAGCAGCCTGGGGATCGGAAACACCATATATTTT | CASSLGIGNTIYF
TRBD1 | . | TRBJ1-1 | TRBV6-1 | TGTGCCAGCAGTTTCAGACAGGGATCTGAAGCTTTCTTT | CASSFRQGSEAFF
. | once | TRBJ2-2 | TRBV9 | TGTGCCAGCAGCGTAGGCAGCCCGAACACCGGGGAGCTGTTTTTT | CASSVGSPNTGELFF
. | . | TRBJ2-1 | TRBV6-1 | TGTGCCAGCATCGGGGAATCCAATGAGCAGTTCTTC | CASIGESNEQFF
. | . | TRBJ2-6 | TRBV19 | TGTGCCAGTAGTATTGGGGTAACTGGGGCCAACGTCCTGACTTTC | CASSIGVTGANVLTF
. | . | TRBJ2-5 | TRBV5-1 | TGCGCCAGCAGCGTCGGTTTGGGGATTCTAACGAAGGAGATCCAGTACTTC | CASSVGLGILTKEIQYF
TRBD2 | once | TRBJ2-7 | TRBV4-3 | TGCGCCAGCAGCCAAGATTCGGCTAGCGGACTCTACGAGCAGTACTTC | CASSQDSASGLYEQYF
. | . | TRBJ2-7 | TRBV19 | TGTGCCAGTAGTATAGACAGCTACTCCTACGAGCAGTACTTC | CASSIDSYSYEQYF
. | . | TRBJ1-1 | TRBV18 | TGTGCCAGCTCGGATGGACAAAACACTGAAGCTTTCTTT | CASSDGQNTEAFF
TRBD1 | once | TRBJ1-2 | TRBV4-1 | TGCGCCAGCAGCCAAGGAGGTCGTACAGACAGGGGTAGTATCGGCTACACCTTC | CASSQGGRTDRGSIGYTF